These T cell receptor beta chains were read from a single sample in a study of blood T cell repertoires in COVID-19. Measured with immunoSEQ multiplex PCR; TCRdb has only the in-frame clones, and not every one. The sample yields about 240,000 clones, 70% to 90% seen once. Sequenced input: peripheral blood. The source is a woman in her 70s with active or convalescent COVID-19. CDR3s include the opening cysteine and the closing phenylalanine or tryptophan. The order of the fields is V gene, J gene, CDR3 protein.

V gene: TRBV27
J gene: TRBJ2-2
CDR3 protein: CASSLRAGALFGELFF

V gene: TRBV7-2
J gene: TRBJ1-5
CDR3 protein: CASSLTRNQPQHF

V gene: TRBV4-2
J gene: TRBJ1-4
CDR3 protein: CASSQVLGGVATNEKLFF

V gene: TRBV18
J gene: TRBJ2-7
CDR3 protein: CASSPDSFGEQYF

V gene: TRBV11-3
J gene: TRBJ2-3
CDR3 protein: CASSYSGGTDTQYF

V gene: TRBV5-1
J gene: TRBJ2-2
CDR3 protein: CASSLEVLAGLPGELFF

V gene: TRBV6-2/TRBV6-3
J gene: TRBJ2-7
CDR3 protein: CASSNTVEGQYF

V gene: TRBV11-2
J gene: TRBJ1-2
CDR3 protein: CASSLSLRGRSGYTF

V gene: TRBV24-1
J gene: TRBJ2-1
CDR3 protein: CATGGTSGGIAEQFF

V gene: TRBV5-1
J gene: TRBJ1-3
CDR3 protein: CASSSTGEGNTIYF

V gene: TRBV2
J gene: TRBJ1-5
CDR3 protein: CASGRGINQPQHF

V gene: TRBV6-1
J gene: TRBJ2-3
CDR3 protein: CASSEGLGSTDTQYF

V gene: TRBV2
J gene: TRBJ1-6
CDR3 protein: CASNRAQGSPLHF

V gene: TRBV6-2/TRBV6-3
J gene: TRBJ1-4
CDR3 protein: CASSTSGGKLFF

V gene: TRBV5-8
J gene: TRBJ1-4
CDR3 protein: CASGGTVSGEKLFF

V gene: TRBV7-2
J gene: TRBJ1-5
CDR3 protein: CASSLGSLSSNQPQHF

V gene: TRBV5-6
J gene: TRBJ2-4
CDR3 protein: CASSAPTTGGLNIQYF

V gene: TRBV10-3
J gene: TRBJ2-2
CDR3 protein: CAISESLPTSGANTGELFF

V gene: TRBV4-3
J gene: TRBJ1-1
CDR3 protein: CASSQASGRGRVNTEAFF

V gene: TRBV7-2
J gene: TRBJ1-6
CDR3 protein: CASSLRRGNSPLHF

V gene: TRBV5-4
J gene: TRBJ2-1
CDR3 protein: CASSLGLAGGPDEQFF

V gene: TRBV3-1/TRBV3-2
J gene: TRBJ2-2
CDR3 protein: CASSLANPNTGELFF

V gene: TRBV5-8
J gene: TRBJ2-7
CDR3 protein: CASSLLGQESYEQYF

V gene: TRBV11-2
J gene: TRBJ1-3
CDR3 protein: CASSREANRNTIYF

V gene: TRBV5-1
J gene: TRBJ1-2
CDR3 protein: CASNSGDLQGGYTF

V gene: TRBV5-5
J gene: TRBJ1-6
CDR3 protein: CASSWPGDGISPLHF

V gene: TRBV7-2
J gene: TRBJ1-5
CDR3 protein: CASSARMGLSNQPQHF

V gene: TRBV12-3/TRBV12-4
J gene: TRBJ2-2
CDR3 protein: CSSGELFF

V gene: TRBV6-5
J gene: TRBJ1-3
CDR3 protein: CASAESRASGNTIYF

V gene: TRBV6-2/TRBV6-3
J gene: TRBJ1-2
CDR3 protein: CASSPGTVLNYGYTF

V gene: TRBV5-1
J gene: TRBJ2-5
CDR3 protein: CASSFLPGLSGETQYF

V gene: TRBV4-1
J gene: TRBJ1-1
CDR3 protein: CASSQDLGGTEAFF

V gene: TRBV19
J gene: TRBJ2-7
CDR3 protein: CASSVQAGQGTYEQYF

V gene: TRBV4-1
J gene: TRBJ1-4
CDR3 protein: CASSQEGTGGEKLFF

V gene: TRBV5-4
J gene: TRBJ2-2
CDR3 protein: CASSFQGTGELFF

V gene: TRBV7-2
J gene: TRBJ1-2
CDR3 protein: CASSNQGGYGYTF

V gene: TRBV6-5
J gene: TRBJ1-5
CDR3 protein: CASSSLIGTGNQPQHF

V gene: TRBV5-1
J gene: TRBJ2-7
CDR3 protein: CASSLDGQKPEEQYF

V gene: TRBV4-2
J gene: TRBJ1-5
CDR3 protein: CASSQREAGMDQPQHF

V gene: TRBV3-1/TRBV3-2
J gene: TRBJ1-6
CDR3 protein: CASSQDRRAPLHF

V gene: TRBV6-5
J gene: TRBJ2-4
CDR3 protein: CASRRRADIQYF

V gene: TRBV19
J gene: TRBJ1-5
CDR3 protein: CASSTRSPKYQPQHF

V gene: TRBV4-3
J gene: TRBJ2-1
CDR3 protein: CASSQDHEGTQQFF

V gene: TRBV19
J gene: TRBJ1-2
CDR3 protein: CASSPGHNYGYTF

V gene: TRBV4-3
J gene: TRBJ2-7
CDR3 protein: CASSQAGDSSEQYF

V gene: TRBV11-2
J gene: TRBJ1-1
CDR3 protein: CASSFSSTEAFF

V gene: TRBV18
J gene: TRBJ1-5
CDR3 protein: CASSPKTGSNQPQHF

V gene: TRBV15
J gene: TRBJ2-3
CDR3 protein: CATSRSGDFSTDTQYF

V gene: TRBV4-2
J gene: TRBJ2-1
CDR3 protein: CASSPGLAGDNEQFF

V gene: TRBV27
J gene: TRBJ1-6
CDR3 protein: CASSLRGTAGNSPLHF